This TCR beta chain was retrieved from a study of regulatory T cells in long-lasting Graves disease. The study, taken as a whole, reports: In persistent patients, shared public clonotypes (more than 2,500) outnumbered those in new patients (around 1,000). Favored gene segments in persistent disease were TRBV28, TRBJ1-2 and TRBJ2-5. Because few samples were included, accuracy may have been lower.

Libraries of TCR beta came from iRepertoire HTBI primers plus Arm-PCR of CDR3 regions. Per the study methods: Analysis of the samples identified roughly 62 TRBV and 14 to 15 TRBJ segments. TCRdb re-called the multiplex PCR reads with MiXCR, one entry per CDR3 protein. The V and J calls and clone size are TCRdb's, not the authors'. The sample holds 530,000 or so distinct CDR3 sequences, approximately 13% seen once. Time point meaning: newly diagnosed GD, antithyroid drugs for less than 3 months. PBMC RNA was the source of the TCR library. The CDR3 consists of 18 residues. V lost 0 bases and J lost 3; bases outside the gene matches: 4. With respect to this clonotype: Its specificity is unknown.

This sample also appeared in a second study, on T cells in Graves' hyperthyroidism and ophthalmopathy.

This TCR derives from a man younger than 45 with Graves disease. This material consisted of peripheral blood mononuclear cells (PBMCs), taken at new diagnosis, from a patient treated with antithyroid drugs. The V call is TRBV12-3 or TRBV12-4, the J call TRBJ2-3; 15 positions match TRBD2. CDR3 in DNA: TGTGCCAGCAGTTTAGCCCTCGGACTAGCGGGAGGGACAGATACGCAGTATTTT. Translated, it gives CASSLALGLAGGTDTQYF.